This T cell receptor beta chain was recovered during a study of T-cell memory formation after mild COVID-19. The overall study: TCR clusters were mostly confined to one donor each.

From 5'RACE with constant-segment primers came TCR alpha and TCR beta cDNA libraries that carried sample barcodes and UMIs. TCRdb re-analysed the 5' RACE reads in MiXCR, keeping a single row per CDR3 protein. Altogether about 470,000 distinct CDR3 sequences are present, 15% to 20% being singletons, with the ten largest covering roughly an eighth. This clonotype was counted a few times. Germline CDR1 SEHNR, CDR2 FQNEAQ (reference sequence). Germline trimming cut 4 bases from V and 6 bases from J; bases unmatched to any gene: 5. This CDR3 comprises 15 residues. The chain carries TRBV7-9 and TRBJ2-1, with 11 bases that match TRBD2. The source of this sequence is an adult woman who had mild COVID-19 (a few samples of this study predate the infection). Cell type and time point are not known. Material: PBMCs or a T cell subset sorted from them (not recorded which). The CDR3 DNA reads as TGTGCCAGCAGCTCGCTAGGACTAGCGGGCAATGAGCAGTTCTTC. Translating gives CASSSLGLAGNEQFF.